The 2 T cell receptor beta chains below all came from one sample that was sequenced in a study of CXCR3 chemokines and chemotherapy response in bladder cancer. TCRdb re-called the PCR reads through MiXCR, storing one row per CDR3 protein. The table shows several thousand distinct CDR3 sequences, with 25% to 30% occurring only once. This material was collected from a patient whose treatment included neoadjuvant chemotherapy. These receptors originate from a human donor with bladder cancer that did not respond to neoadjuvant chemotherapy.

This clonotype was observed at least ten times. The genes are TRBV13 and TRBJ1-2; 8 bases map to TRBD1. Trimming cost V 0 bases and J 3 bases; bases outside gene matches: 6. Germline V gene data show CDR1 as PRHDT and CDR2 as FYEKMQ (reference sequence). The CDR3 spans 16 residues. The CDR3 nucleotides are TGTGCCAGCAGCTTAGGCCTAGGACAGGGAGACTATGGCTACACCTTC. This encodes CASSLGLGQGDYGYTF.

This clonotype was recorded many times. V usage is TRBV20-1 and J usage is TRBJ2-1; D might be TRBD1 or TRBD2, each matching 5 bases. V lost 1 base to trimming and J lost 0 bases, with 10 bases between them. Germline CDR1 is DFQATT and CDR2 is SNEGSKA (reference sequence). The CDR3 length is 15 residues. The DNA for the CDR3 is TGCAGTGCTAGAGTGCAGGGACCCTCCTACAATGAGCAGTTCTTC. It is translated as CSARVQGPSYNEQFF.